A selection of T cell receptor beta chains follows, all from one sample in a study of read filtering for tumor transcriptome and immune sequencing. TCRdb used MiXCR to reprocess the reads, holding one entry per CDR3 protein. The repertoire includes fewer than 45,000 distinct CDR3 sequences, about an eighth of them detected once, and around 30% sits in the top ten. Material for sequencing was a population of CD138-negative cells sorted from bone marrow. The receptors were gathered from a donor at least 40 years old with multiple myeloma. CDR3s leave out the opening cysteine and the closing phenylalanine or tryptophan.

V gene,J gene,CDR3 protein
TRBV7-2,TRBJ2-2,ASSFILSNTGELF
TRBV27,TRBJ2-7,ASGRYEQY
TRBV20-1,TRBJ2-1,SARTGGVGHNEQF
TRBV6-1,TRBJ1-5,ASSEGQDNQPQH
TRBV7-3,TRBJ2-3,ASSLTPVDTQY
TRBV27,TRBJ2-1,ASSLLAGGSEQF
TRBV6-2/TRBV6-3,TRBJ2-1,ASSFYREHNEQF
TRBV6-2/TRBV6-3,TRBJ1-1,ASSLPAPERSAF
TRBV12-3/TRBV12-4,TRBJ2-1,ASRTGGVSYNEQF
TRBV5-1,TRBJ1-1,ASSLMVGMNTEAF
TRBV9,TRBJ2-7,ASSVGGTGVYYEQY
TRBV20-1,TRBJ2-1,SAQGGGPYNEQF
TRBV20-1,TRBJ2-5,SAQLWAGVQQETQY
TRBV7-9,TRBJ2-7,ASSPGDQPYEQY
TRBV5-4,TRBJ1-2,ASSTGQGWVHPYGYT
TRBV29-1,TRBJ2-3,SVEAHRVSGRGTDTQY
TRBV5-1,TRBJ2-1,ASSNPIPGRESSYNEQF
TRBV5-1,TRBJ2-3,ASSLVGTVTDTQY
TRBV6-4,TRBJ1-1,ASSDGQAPGEAF
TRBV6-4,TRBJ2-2,ASSDSGSISTGELF
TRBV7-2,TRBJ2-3,ASSLAARGDTQY
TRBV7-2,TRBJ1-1,ASSTRGAPDTEAF
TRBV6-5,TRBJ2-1,ASTPPLAGVNEQF
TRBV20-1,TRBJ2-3,SAMGQGIYTQY
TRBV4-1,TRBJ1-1,ASGQDQGRASGGAF
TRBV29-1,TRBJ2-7,SVGTSGAHEQY
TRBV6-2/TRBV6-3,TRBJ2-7,ASSYGGPYEQY
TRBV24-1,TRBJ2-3,ATSDGNTDTQY
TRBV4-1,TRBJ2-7,ASSQQTSGSIYYEQY
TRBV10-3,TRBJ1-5,AISESTGQGTLNYQPQH
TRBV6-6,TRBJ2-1,ASSYSGGFYNEQF
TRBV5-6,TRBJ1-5,ASSSGQGVAQPQH
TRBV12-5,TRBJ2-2,ASSISGWNTGELF
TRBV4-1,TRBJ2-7,ASSQDGGLGGEQY
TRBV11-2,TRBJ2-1,ASTWAGGPRNEQF
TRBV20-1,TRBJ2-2,SAGQGTGELF
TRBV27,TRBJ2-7,ASSLFGPDEQY
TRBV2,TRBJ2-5,ASSVRSQETQY
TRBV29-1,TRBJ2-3,SVAEQGVGTDTQY
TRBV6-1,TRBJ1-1,ASKNTGNTEAF
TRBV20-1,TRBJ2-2,SAGTVTGELF